These 17 T cell receptor beta chains share one sample of origin, sequenced in a study of T cell repertoires in cytomegalovirus infection. TCRdb processed the reads anew with MiXCR; each CDR3 protein has one entry. The sample has 60,000 to 75,000 distinct CDR3 sequences, under 25% seen once. Their antigens remain unidentified. Material for sequencing was PBMCs, sequenced either directly or after in vitro stimulation (not recorded which). These receptors were taken from a human donor in good health (CMV status not recorded). Some clones in this sample may be carry-over from other donors' samples.

The V gene is TRBV6-6, the J gene TRBJ2-5; 7 positions agree with TRBD1. Germline V CDR1 and CDR2: MNHNY, SVGAGI (reference sequence). There are 15 residues in the CDR3. Trimming removed 2 bases from V and 2 bases from J; junction bases left unmatched: 5. CDR3 amino acids: CASSYRPGQQETQYF. In DNA, the CDR3 is TGTGCCAGCAGTTACAGGCCGGGACAGCAAGAGACCCAGTACTTC.

This clonotype was seen only a few times. V is TRBV20-1 and J is TRBJ2-2; 9 nucleotides line up with TRBD2. Losses at the gene ends were 1 base for V and 2 bases for J; bases not matched to a gene: 5. The CDR3 covers 16 residues. The V gene's germline CDR1 is DFQATT and CDR2 SNEGSKA (reference sequence). Here the CDR3 DNA reads TGCAGTGCTAGAGCTAGACTAGCGGAAAACACCGGGGAGCTGTTTTTT. Its translation is CSARARLAENTGELFF.

This clonotype appeared a few times. V gene TRBV24-1 combines with J gene TRBJ2-1; tentative D call: TRBD2 (6 bases). Per the germline V gene, CDR1 is KGHDR and CDR2 is SFDVKD. This CDR3 has 15 amino acids. The V gene lost 3 bases and the J gene lost 6 bases, with 14 bases spanning the gap. CDR3 sequence reads: CATSDPGIAANEQFF. The DNA of the CDR3 is TGTGCCACCAGTGATCCCGGGATAGCGGCCAATGAGCAGTTCTTC.

This rearrangement joins TRBV5-5 to TRBJ1-1; D is unresolved. Germline V CDR1 and CDR2: SGHKS, YYEKEE (reference sequence). The CDR3 runs 13 residues. V lost 4 bases, J lost 0 bases, and 7 bases lay in between. The CDR3 DNA reads as TGTGCCAGCAGCCGGGCGGTGAACACTGAAGCTTTCTTT. It specifies CASSRAVNTEAFF.

V is TRBV7-2 and J is TRBJ2-5; 10 bases agree with TRBD2. Germline V gene lookup returns CDR1 SGHTA and CDR2 FQGNSA. This CDR3 region has 14 residues. V gave up 5 bases and J gave up 1 base; unmatched junction bases: 1. The CDR3 DNA reads as TGTGCCAGCAGCAGGACTAGCGGCCAAGAGACCCAGTACTTC. Protein sequence: CASSRTSGQETQYF.

This chain uses TRBV12-3 or TRBV12-4 with TRBJ1-4; D remains unclear. This CDR3 spans 13 amino acids. V lost 6 bases and J lost 4, with 9 bases in between. This CDR3 reads CASSKNSNEKLFF. The DNA for the CDR3 is TGTGCCAGCAGCAAGAACAGTAATGAAAAACTGTTTTTT.

This clonotype was counted a few times. The chain uses TRBV7-2 and TRBJ1-2, with D uncertain. Trimming removed 4 bases from V and 3 bases from J, with 9 bases in between. There are 13 residues in the CDR3. The germline gives CDR1 SGHTA, CDR2 FQGNSA. CDR3 sequence: CASSSQLDYGYTF. DNA of the CDR3: TGTGCCAGCAGCTCCCAGTTGGACTATGGCTACACCTTC.

The rearrangement joins TRBV29-1 to TRBJ2-3; D might be TRBD2 (6 bases). The CDR3 covers 11 residues. Trimming cost V 6 bases and J 8 bases, with 12 bases left between them. Germline-derived CDR1 and CDR2 are SQVTM and ANQGSEA. CDR3: CSVELAGTQYF. CDR3 DNA sequence: TGCAGCGTGGAACTAGCTGGTACGCAGTATTTT.

This clonotype was counted a few times. The V and J genes are TRBV7-2 and TRBJ2-2; 8 bases line up with TRBD1. This CDR3 comprises 17 residues. V was pared by 2 bases and J by 3 bases, with 8 bases of the junction left unmatched. The germline V gene has CDR1 SGHTA and CDR2 FQGNSA. CDR3 nucleotide sequence: TGTGCCAGCAGCTTAAATGCAGGGGGCGTGGACACCGGGGAGCTGTTTTTT. This sequence encodes CASSLNAGGVDTGELFF.

The rearrangement uses TRBV6-2 or TRBV6-3 and TRBJ2-3; D is undetermined. CDR1 MNHEY and CDR2 SVGEGT come from the germline V gene. Trimming took off 10 bases at V and 2 bases at J, with 10 bases between the two ends. The CDR3 totals 12 residues. CDR3 loop: CATEGPTDTQYF. CDR3 in DNA: TGTGCCACCGAAGGCCCCACAGATACGCAGTATTTT.

This clonotype was detected only a few times. This sequence joins TRBV7-9 and TRBJ2-5; 8 nucleotides match TRBD2. The CDR3 is 16 amino acids. CDR1 is SEHNR, CDR2 FQNEAQ, per germline (reference sequence). The V gene end was trimmed by 5 bases and the J gene end by 5 bases; junction bases not matched to a gene: 13. The CDR3 sequence is CASSPRSAGVGETQYF. The CDR3 nucleotides are TGTGCCAGCAGCCCCCGGTCAGCGGGAGTAGGTGAGACCCAGTACTTC.

The V gene is TRBV7-8, the J gene TRBJ2-1, with D hard to call. V shed 1 base and J shed 9 bases, with 4 bases lying between them. This CDR3 contains 11 residues. Germline CDR1 reads SGHVS; CDR2 reads FQNEAQ. CDR3 residues: CASSLDSEQFF. CDR3 sequence (DNA): TGTGCCAGCAGCTTAGACTCTGAGCAGTTCTTC.

This chain links TRBV11-2 with TRBJ2-7; D is unresolved. V was clipped by 5 bases and J by 0 bases, with 11 bases between them. This CDR3 comprises 14 residues. Looked up from germline, CDR1 is SGHAT and CDR2 is FQNNGV. The CDR3: CASSRIHGSYEQYV. CDR3 DNA sequence: TGTGCCAGCAGCCGAATACACGGCTCCTACGAGCAGTACGTC.

This clonotype was seen repeatedly, ten times or more. The V call is TRBV5-8, the J call TRBJ1-1, with unresolved D. Germline-derived CDR1 and CDR2 are SGHTS and YDEGEE. Trimming shortened V by 4 bases and J by 0 bases, and 13 bases separated the two germline ends. The CDR3 spans 15 residues. CDR3 coding DNA: TGTGCCAGCAGCCCCACCTATCCCTTGAACACTGAAGCTTTCTTT. Protein: CASSPTYPLNTEAFF. Full variable domain (missing parts from reference TRBV5-8 and TRBJ1-1): EAGVTQSPTHLIKTRGQQATLRCSPISGHTSVYWYQQALGLGLQFLLWYDEGEERNRGNFPPRFSGRQFPNYSSELNVNALELEDSALYLCASSPTYPLNTEAFFGQGTRLTVV.

This clonotype has just a few counts. The chain uses TRBV11-2 and TRBJ2-6; D possibly corresponds to TRBD2 (5 bases). Germline values: CDR1 SGHAT, CDR2 FQNNGV. The CDR3 is 15 amino acids. Trimming took 1 base from V and 3 from J, leaving 7 bases between them. The CDR3 spells CASSLGGLGANVLTF. The CDR3 DNA reads TGTGCCAGCAGCTTAGGAGGGCTTGGGGCCAACGTCCTGACTTTC.

This clonotype has more than one count but fewer than ten. This sequence joins TRBV6-2 or TRBV6-3 and TRBJ1-5; weak D call: TRBD1 (6 bases). V shed 10 bases and J shed 2 bases, with 12 bases lying between them. CDR1 is MNHEY and CDR2 is SVGEGT in the germline V gene. The CDR3 runs to 13 residues. As DNA, the CDR3 is TGTGCCACCCACAGGGAGGGCAATCAGCCCCAGCATTTT. Its translation is CATHREGNQPQHF.

This clonotype was recorded once. A much bigger clone sits one base away, suggesting this may be a read error. This rearrangement joins TRBV7-6 to TRBJ1-6, with D unresolved. Germline values: CDR1 SGHVS, CDR2 FNYEAQ. Between the trimmed V and J ends, which lost 5 bases and 5 bases, there was a span of 16 bases. The CDR3 totals 16 residues. The CDR3 spells CASSLLATGNNSPLHF. The CDR3, as DNA: TGTGCCAGCAGCCTCCTAGCGACGGGGAATAATTCACCCCTCCACTTT.